The 23 T cell receptor beta chains presented below share a single source sample, sequenced in a study of blood T cell repertoires in COVID-19. TCRdb's table, derived via immunoSEQ multiplex PCR, lists solely in-frame clones and lacks some. The sample includes 200,000 to 300,000 clones, roughly 80% of them seen just once. Sequencing was done on a sample of peripheral blood. The receptors stem from a woman aged 60-75 years with active or convalescent COVID-19.

The rearrangement uses TRBV27 and TRBJ1-4, with 7 bases identical to TRBD1. Trimming took 4 bases from V and 6 from J; bases not matched to a gene: 8. The CDR3 has 15 amino acids. Germline V gene data show CDR1 as MNHEY and CDR2 as SMNVEV (reference sequence). The CDR3 DNA follows: TGTGCCAGCAGTTCGTACCGGGACAGAGATGAAAAACTGTTTTTT. This codes for CASSSYRDRDEKLFF.

V gene TRBV7-2 combines with J gene TRBJ1-1, with 7 bases that match TRBD1. J was trimmed by 5 bases and V by 8 bases; bases with no gene match: 8. The CDR3 length is 13 residues. Germline V gene data show CDR1 as SGHTA and CDR2 as FQGNSA. CDR3 amino acids: CASETGKGTEAFF. CDR3 sequence (DNA): TGTGCCAGCGAGACAGGGAAGGGGACTGAAGCTTTCTTT.

The chain uses TRBV7-3 and TRBJ2-5; 15 bases map to TRBD2. Trimming took 5 bases from V and 5 from J; bases not matched to a gene: 6. CDR1 is SGHTA and CDR2 is FQGTGA in the germline V gene. The CDR3 has 16 residues. CDR3 nucleotides: TGTGCCAGCAGCCCGGGACTAGCGGGGGGAAGGGAGACCCAGTACTTC. The encoded protein is CASSPGLAGGRETQYF.

This chain links TRBV6-5 with TRBJ2-7, with 8 positions matching TRBD1. The V gene's germline CDR1 is MNHEY and CDR2 SVGAGI. Trimming at V came to 0 bases and at J to 3 bases, leaving 4 bases not matched to a gene. This CDR3 comprises 15 residues. CDR3 sequence reads: CASSYSTDRGYEQYF. DNA for the CDR3: TGTGCCAGCAGTTACTCTACCGACAGGGGCTACGAGCAGTACTTC.

This chain connects TRBV15 to TRBJ1-3, with D possibly matching TRBD1 (5 bases). This CDR3 region has 16 residues. From germline, CDR1 is LNHNV and CDR2 YYDKDF (reference sequence). Between the trimmed V and J ends, which lost 4 bases and 0 bases, there was a span of 13 bases. CDR3: CATSIAGVSSGNTIYF. In DNA, the CDR3 is TGTGCCACCAGCATTGCGGGGGTCAGCTCTGGAAACACCATATATTTT. The whole variable domain, remainder taken from reference TRBV15 and TRBJ1-3, is DAMVIQNPRYQVTQFGKPVTLSCSQTLNHNVMYWYQQKSSQAPKLLFHYYDKDFNNEADTPDNFQSRRPNTSFCFLDIRSPGLGDTAMYLCATSIAGVSSGNTIYFGEGSWLTVV.

V gene TRBV28 combines with J gene TRBJ1-1, with D possibly TRBD1 on 5 matching bases. Per the germline V gene, CDR1 is MDHEN and CDR2 is SYDVKM. V was cut by 6 bases and J by 3 bases, with 20 bases left in between. This CDR3 has 16 amino acids. CDR3 in amino acids: CASRLAPIGGDTEAFF. CDR3 sequence (DNA): TGTGCCAGCAGACTAGCTCCGATCGGGGGGGACACTGAAGCTTTCTTT. Full variable domain (rest looked up from reference TRBV28 and TRBJ1-1): DVKVTQSSRYLVKRTGEKVFLECVQDMDHENMFWYRQDPGLGLRLIYFSYDVKMKEKGDIPEGYSVSREKKERFSLILESASTNQTSMYLCASRLAPIGGDTEAFFGQGTRLTVV.

The gene calls are TRBV6-5 and TRBJ1-2; D remains unclear. Between the trimmed V and J ends, which lost 2 bases and 5 bases, there was a span of 12 bases. The V gene's germline CDR1 is MNHEY and CDR2 SVGAGI. The CDR3 contains 14 residues. The CDR3 region is CASSYGQFGYGYTF. CDR3 DNA sequence: TGTGCCAGCAGTTACGGGCAGTTTGGGTATGGCTACACCTTC.

This chain uses TRBV4-1 with TRBJ2-5; 9 bases map to TRBD1. The CDR3 consists of 19 residues. From germline, CDR1 is MGHRA and CDR2 YSYEKL. Losses at the gene ends were 3 bases for V and 0 bases for J; bases not matched to a gene: 14. CDR3 nucleotide sequence: TGCGCCAGCAGCCACAAGCTTTGGGGGGACAGGGTGTACCAAGAGACCCAGTACTTC. Translating gives CASSHKLWGDRVYQETQYF.

CDR3 residues: CASSYGTGSSYEQYF. The CDR3 nucleotides are TGCGCCAGCAGCTACGGGACAGGGAGCTCCTACGAGCAGTACTTC. This chain uses TRBV5-1 with TRBJ2-7; 9 bases agree with TRBD1. With V trimmed by 3 bases and J by 0 bases, 4 bases remained unmatched. Looked up from germline, CDR1 is SGHRS and CDR2 is YFSETQ. The CDR3 covers 15 residues.

V and J are TRBV5-1 and TRBJ1-3; 7 bases match TRBD1. CDR3 length: 15 residues. Per the germline V gene, CDR1 is SGHRS and CDR2 is YFSETQ. V was pared by 2 bases and J by 9 bases, with 11 bases of the junction left unmatched. CDR3 amino acids: CASSFGDRETSTIYF. The CDR3 coding sequence is TGCGCCAGCAGCTTCGGCGACAGGGAAACTAGCACCATATATTTT.

The chain employs TRBV5-1 and TRBJ2-3; the match to TRBD1 covers 9 bases. V shed 4 bases, J shed 2 bases, and the junction held 5 bases outside the gene matches. There are 15 residues in the CDR3. Germline-derived CDR1 and CDR2 are SGHRS and YFSETQ. CDR3 in amino acids: CASSLRTGDTDTQYF. The CDR3 DNA is TGCGCCAGCAGCCTACGGACAGGGGACACAGATACGCAGTATTTT. Filled out from reference TRBV5-1 and TRBJ2-3, the complete variable domain reads KAGVTQTPRYLIKTRGQQVTLSCSPISGHRSVSWYQQTPGQGLQFLFEYFSETQRNKGNFPGRFSGRQFSNSRSEMNVSTLELGDSALYLCASSLRTGDTDTQYFGPGTRLTVL.

This chain uses TRBV11-3 with TRBJ2-2; D perhaps matches TRBD2 (6 bases). V lost 3 bases to trimming and J lost 4 bases, with 24 bases between them. Germline loops: CDR1 SGHNT, CDR2 YENEEA. This CDR3 has 19 amino acids. The DNA of the CDR3 is TGTGCCAGCAGCTTCCCAGATGAGGGGAGGTTAAGTAGCACCGGGGAGCTGTTTTTT. This codes for CASSFPDEGRLSSTGELFF.

The CDR3 protein is CASSTATSGRETQYF. The CDR3 nucleotides are TGTGCCAGTAGTACCGCGACTAGCGGGCGGGAGACCCAGTACTTC. The rearrangement joins TRBV19 to TRBJ2-5; 10 bases fit TRBD2. Germline V CDR1 and CDR2: LNHDA, SQIVND (reference sequence). CDR3 length equals 15 residues. Trimming cost V 4 bases and J 5 bases; bases outside gene matches: 7.

The V and J genes are TRBV7-6 and TRBJ2-7; 10 bases line up with TRBD2. The germline V gene has CDR1 SGHVS and CDR2 FNYEAQ. This CDR3 contains 15 residues. V trimming: 3 bases; J trimming: 3 bases; junction bases outside the gene matches: 5. CDR3 protein: CASSLGTSAVYEQYF. For the CDR3, the DNA is TGTGCCAGCAGCTTGGGGACTAGCGCGGTCTACGAGCAGTACTTC.

V and J are TRBV30 and TRBJ2-1; 11 nucleotides line up with TRBD2. J gave up 1 base and V 7 bases, and 9 bases lay outside the gene matches. Germline loops: CDR1 GTSNPN, CDR2 SVGIG (reference sequence). The CDR3 spans 16 residues. The CDR3 nucleotides read TGTGCCTCCTTAGCGGGGGGGCTCCTTTCCTACAATGAGCAGTTCTTC. Encoded protein: CASLAGGLLSYNEQFF.

A single count supports this clone. V gene TRBV7-8 combines with J gene TRBJ1-6; D uncertain. The V end lost 1 base, the J end lost 9 bases, and 13 bases lay between the germline ends. The CDR3 is 15 residues long. From germline, CDR1 is SGHVS and CDR2 FQNEAQ. The CDR3 DNA sequence: TGTGCCAGCAGCTTAGACGGAGGAACGATTTCACCCCTCCACTTT. Amino acids: CASSLDGGTISPLHF.

This clone was observed a single time. Here the CDR3 DNA reads TGTGCCAGTAGAGTGACAGGGATTAACTTTAACTATGGCTACACCTTC. Translated: CASRVTGINFNYGYTF. This chain links TRBV19 with TRBJ1-2; 7 positions agree with TRBD1. CDR1 and CDR2 (germline): LNHDA, SQIVND (reference sequence). The V and J ends lost 6 bases and 1 base, in that order; junction bases with no gene match: 11. This CDR3 spans 16 amino acids. The full variable domain, rest sourced from reference TRBV19 and TRBJ1-2, is DGGITQSPKYLFRKEGQNVTLSCEQNLNHDAMYWYRQDPGQGLRLIYYSQIVNDFQKGDIAEGYSVSREKKESFPLTVTSAQKNPTAFYLCASRVTGINFNYGYTFGSGTRLTVV.

This clone was counted only a few times. The J gene is TRBJ1-2, the V gene TRBV5-1; D may be TRBD1 (6 bases). Trimming took 1 base from V and 4 from J, leaving 8 bases between them. CDR1 is SGHRS, CDR2 YFSETQ, per germline. CDR3 length: 13 residues. CDR3 nucleotides: TGCGCCAGCAGCTTGCAGGGGACCTATGGCTACACCTTC. This codes for CASSLQGTYGYTF. The entire variable domain, with the rest obtained from reference TRBV5-1 and TRBJ1-2, is as follows: KAGVTQTPRYLIKTRGQQVTLSCSPISGHRSVSWYQQTPGQGLQFLFEYFSETQRNKGNFPGRFSGRQFSNSRSEMNVSTLELGDSALYLCASSLQGTYGYTFGSGTRLTVV.

About this clone itself: Other DNA sequences of this sample code for an identical CDR3. The rearrangement joins TRBV30 to TRBJ1-1; D ambiguous. Per germline, CDR1 GTSNPN and CDR2 SVGIG (reference sequence). With 0 bases removed from V and 4 bases from J, the gap between germline ends came to 12 bases. The length of the CDR3 is 14 residues. CDR3 residues: CAWSVPIRGTEAFF. In DNA form, the CDR3 reads TGTGCCTGGAGTGTCCCTATCCGGGGCACTGAAGCTTTCTTT.

This chain joins TRBV7-2 and TRBJ1-4; D call uncertain. V gave up 0 bases and J gave up 7 bases, with 9 bases separating them. CDR3 length: 14 amino acids. CDR1 is SGHTA and CDR2 is FQGNSA in the germline V gene. For the CDR3, the DNA is TGTGCCAGCAGCTTAGCAGGAGGAGGTGAAAAACTGTTTTTT. Translation gives CASSLAGGGEKLFF.

This clone was observed once. The J gene is TRBJ2-7, the V gene TRBV21-1; the table's D call, TRBD1, was not checked against the DNA. TRBV21-1 has pseudogene status. The CDR3 runs to 15 residues. The CDR3 here is CASSKVGQPNYEQYF. CDR3 in DNA: TGTGCCAGCAGCAAAGTGGGGCAGCCTAACTACGAGCAGTACTTC.

The rearrangement joins TRBV27 to TRBJ1-2, with D possibly TRBD1 on 6 matching bases. CDR1 is MNHEY and CDR2 is SMNVEV in the germline V gene (reference sequence). The V and J ends lost 4 bases and 4 bases respectively, with 10 bases between them. This CDR3 has 13 residues. CDR3 amino acids: CASSYTGFYGYTF. The CDR3 DNA follows: TGTGCCAGCAGTTATACAGGGTTCTATGGCTACACCTTC.

This clone appeared a single time. The rearrangement links TRBV13 to TRBJ2-5; 12 bases are shared with TRBD2. V lost 5 bases to trimming and J lost 5 bases; unmatched junction nucleotides: 6. This CDR3 spans 15 amino acids. Germline assignment: CDR1 PRHDT and CDR2 FYEKMQ (reference sequence). CDR3 sequence (DNA): TGTGCCAGCAGCCCCCTAGCGGGGGGGGTCGAGACCCAGTACTTC. Its protein product is CASSPLAGGVETQYF.